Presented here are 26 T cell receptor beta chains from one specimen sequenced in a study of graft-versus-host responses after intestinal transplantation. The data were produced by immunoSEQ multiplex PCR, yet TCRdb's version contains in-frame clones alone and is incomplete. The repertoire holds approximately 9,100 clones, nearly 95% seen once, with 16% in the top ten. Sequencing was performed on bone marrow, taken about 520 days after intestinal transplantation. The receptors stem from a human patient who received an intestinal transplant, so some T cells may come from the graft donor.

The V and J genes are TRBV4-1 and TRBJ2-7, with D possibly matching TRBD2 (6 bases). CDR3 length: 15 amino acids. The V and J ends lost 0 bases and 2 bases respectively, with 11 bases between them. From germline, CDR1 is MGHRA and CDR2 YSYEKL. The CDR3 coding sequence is TGCGCCAGCAGCCAAGATGGAGGGAGCGCCTACGAGCAGTACTTC. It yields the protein CASSQDGGSAYEQYF.

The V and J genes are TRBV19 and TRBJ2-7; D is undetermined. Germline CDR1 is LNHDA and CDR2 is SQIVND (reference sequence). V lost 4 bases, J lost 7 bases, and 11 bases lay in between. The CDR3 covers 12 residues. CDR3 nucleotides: TGTGCCAGTAGTAACTCGGGTGGAGAGCAGTACTTC. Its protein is CASSNSGGEQYF.

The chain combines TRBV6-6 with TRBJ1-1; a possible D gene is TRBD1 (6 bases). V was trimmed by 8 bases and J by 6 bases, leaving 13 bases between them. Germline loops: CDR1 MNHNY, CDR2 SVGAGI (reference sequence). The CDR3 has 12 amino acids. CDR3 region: CASFSGGPEAFF. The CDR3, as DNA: TGTGCCAGCTTTTCGGGGGGCCCTGAAGCTTTCTTT.

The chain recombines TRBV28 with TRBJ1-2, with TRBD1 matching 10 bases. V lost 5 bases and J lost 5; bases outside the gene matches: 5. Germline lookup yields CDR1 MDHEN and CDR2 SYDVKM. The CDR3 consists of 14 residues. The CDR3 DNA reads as TGTGCCAGCAGTCGACAGGGGGCATTGTATGGCTACACCTTC. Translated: CASSRQGALYGYTF.

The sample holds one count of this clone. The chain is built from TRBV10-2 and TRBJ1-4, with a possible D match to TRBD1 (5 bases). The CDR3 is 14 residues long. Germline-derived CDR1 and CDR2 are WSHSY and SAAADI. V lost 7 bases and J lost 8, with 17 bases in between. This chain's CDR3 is CASTDSWVSEKLFF. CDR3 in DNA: TGCGCCAGCACTGACAGTTGGGTTTCCGAAAAACTGTTTTTT.

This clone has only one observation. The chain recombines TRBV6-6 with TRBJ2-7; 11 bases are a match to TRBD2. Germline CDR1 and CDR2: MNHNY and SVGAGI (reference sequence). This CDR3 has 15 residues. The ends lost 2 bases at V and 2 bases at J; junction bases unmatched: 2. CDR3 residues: CASSYGTSGTYEQYF. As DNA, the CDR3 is TGTGCCAGCAGTTACGGGACTAGCGGAACCTACGAGCAGTACTTC.

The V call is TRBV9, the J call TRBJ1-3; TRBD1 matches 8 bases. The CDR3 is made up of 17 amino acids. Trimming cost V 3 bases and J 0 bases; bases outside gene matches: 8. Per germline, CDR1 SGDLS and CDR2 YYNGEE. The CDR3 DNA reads TGTGCCAGCAGCGCCGGGACAGGCCCAGTCTCTGGAAACACCATATATTTT. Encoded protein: CASSAGTGPVSGNTIYF. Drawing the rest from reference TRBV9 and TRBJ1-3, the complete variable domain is DSGVTQTPKHLITATGQRVTLRCSPRSGDLSVYWYQQSLDQGLQFLIQYYNGEERAKGNILERFSAQQFPDLHSELNLSSLELGDSALYFCASSAGTGPVSGNTIYFGEGSWLTVV.

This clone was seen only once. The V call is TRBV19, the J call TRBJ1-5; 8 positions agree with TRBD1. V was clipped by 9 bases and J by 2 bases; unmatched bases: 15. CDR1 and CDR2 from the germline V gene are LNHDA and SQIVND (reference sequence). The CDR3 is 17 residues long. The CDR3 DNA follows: TGTGCCAGCCTTAACTTAGGACAGGGATACGGCAATCAGCCCCAGCATTTT. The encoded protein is CASLNLGQGYGNQPQHF.

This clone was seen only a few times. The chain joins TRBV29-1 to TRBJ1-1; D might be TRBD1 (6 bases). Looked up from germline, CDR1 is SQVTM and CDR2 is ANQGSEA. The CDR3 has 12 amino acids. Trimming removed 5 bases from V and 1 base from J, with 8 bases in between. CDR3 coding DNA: TGCAGCGTTCAGGGACAGAACACTGAAGCTTTCTTT. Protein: CSVQGQNTEAFF. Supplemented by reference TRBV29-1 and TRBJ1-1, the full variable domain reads SAVISQKPSRDICQRGTSLTIQCQVDSQVTMMFWYRQQPGQSLTLIATANQGSEATYESGFVIDKFPISRPNLTFSTLTVSNMSPEDSSIYLCSVQGQNTEAFFGQGTRLTVV.

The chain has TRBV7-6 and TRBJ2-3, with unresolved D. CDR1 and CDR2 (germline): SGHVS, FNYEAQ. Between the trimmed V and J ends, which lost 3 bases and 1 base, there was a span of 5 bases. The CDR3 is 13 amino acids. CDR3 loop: CASSFEGTDTQYF. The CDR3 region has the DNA TGTGCCAGCAGCTTTGAGGGCACAGATACGCAGTATTTT.

CDR3 nucleotide sequence: TGTGCCAGCAGCTCCCGGACAGGGGCAGGGTCACCCCTCCACTTT. Amino acid sequence: CASSSRTGAGSPLHF. This chain joins TRBV5-4 and TRBJ1-6, with TRBD1 identical over 9 bases. CDR1 is SGHNT, CDR2 YYREEE, per germline (reference sequence). Trimming at V came to 3 bases and at J to 10 bases, leaving 8 bases not matched to a gene. This CDR3 contains 15 residues.

The CDR3 protein is CASSIRWEGAVFEQFF. The CDR3 DNA reads TGTGCCAGTAGTATTAGGTGGGAGGGCGCTGTCTTTGAGCAGTTCTTC. This chain joins TRBV19 and TRBJ2-1; TRBD2 matches 7 bases. Per germline, CDR1 LNHDA and CDR2 SQIVND (reference sequence). The junction had 14 bases not matched to a gene; V was cut back by 3 bases and J by 9 bases. The CDR3 has 16 residues.

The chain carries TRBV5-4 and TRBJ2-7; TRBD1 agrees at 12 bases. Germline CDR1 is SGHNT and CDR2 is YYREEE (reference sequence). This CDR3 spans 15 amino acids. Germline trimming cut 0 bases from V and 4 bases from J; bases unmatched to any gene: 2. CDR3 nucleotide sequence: TGTGCCAGCAGCTTGGAGGGACAGGGGGCGTACGAGCAGTACTTC. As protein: CASSLEGQGAYEQYF.

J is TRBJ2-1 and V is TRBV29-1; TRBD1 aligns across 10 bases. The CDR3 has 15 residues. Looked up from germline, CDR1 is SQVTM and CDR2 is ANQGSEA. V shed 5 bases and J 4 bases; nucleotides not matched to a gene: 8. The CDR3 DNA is TGCAGCGTTTCATCCGGGACAGGGGTATACAATGAGCAGTTCTTC. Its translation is CSVSSGTGVYNEQFF.

The DNA for the CDR3 is TGCGCCAGCAGCTTGACTCCGGTGACACCCACCCACGAGCAGTACTTC. The encoded protein is CASSLTPVTPTHEQYF. The chain has TRBV5-1 and TRBJ2-7; D call uncertain. The germline V gene encodes CDR1 SGHRS and CDR2 YFSETQ. This CDR3 contains 16 residues. V gave up 1 base and J gave up 5 bases, with 19 bases separating them.

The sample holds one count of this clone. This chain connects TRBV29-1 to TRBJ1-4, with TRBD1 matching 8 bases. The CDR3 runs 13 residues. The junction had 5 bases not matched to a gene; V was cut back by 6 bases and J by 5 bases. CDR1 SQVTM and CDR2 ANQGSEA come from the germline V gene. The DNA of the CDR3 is TGCAGCGTGAGACAGGGGAAGAATGAAAAACTGTTTTTT. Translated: CSVRQGKNEKLFF.

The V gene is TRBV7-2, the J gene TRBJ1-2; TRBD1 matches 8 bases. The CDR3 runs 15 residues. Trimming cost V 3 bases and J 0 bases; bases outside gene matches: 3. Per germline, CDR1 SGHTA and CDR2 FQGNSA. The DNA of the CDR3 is TGTGCCAGCAGCTTGGACAGGGCTGCTAACTATGGCTACACCTTC. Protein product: CASSLDRAANYGYTF.

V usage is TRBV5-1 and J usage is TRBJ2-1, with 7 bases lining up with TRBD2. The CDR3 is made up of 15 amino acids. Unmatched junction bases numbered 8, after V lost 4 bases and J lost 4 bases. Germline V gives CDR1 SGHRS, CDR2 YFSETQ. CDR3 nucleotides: TGCGCCAGCAGCCTGACTAGCCTGAAATACAATGAGCAGTTCTTC. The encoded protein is CASSLTSLKYNEQFF.

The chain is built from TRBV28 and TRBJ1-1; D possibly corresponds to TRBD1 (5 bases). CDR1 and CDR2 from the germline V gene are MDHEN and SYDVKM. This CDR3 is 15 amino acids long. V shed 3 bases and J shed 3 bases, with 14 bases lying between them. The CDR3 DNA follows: TGTGCCAGCAGTTTGGGGCCAGGGCCACACACTGAAGCTTTCTTT. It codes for CASSLGPGPHTEAFF.

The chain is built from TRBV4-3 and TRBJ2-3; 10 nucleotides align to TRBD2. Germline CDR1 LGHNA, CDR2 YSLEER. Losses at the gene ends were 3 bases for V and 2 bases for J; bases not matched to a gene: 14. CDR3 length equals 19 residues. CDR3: CASSQHRSPSGGNTDTQYF. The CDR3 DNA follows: TGCGCCAGCAGCCAGCATAGATCCCCTAGCGGGGGAAACACAGATACGCAGTATTTT.

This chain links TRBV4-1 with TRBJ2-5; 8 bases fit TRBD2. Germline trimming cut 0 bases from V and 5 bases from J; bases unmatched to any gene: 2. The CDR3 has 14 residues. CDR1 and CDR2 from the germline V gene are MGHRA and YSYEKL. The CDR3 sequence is CASSQEGLGETQYF. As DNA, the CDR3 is TGCGCCAGCAGCCAAGAGGGACTAGGGGAGACCCAGTACTTC.

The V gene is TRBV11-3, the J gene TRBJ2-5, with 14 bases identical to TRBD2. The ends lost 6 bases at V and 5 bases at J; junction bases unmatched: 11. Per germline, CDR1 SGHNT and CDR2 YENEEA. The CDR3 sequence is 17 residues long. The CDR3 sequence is CASSREGLAGEGETQYF. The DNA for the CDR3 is TGTGCCAGCAGTAGAGAGGGACTAGCGGGAGAGGGGGAGACCCAGTACTTC.

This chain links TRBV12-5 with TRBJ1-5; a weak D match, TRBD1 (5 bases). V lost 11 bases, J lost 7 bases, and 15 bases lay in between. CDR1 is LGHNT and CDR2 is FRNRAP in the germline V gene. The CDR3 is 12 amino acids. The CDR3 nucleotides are TGTGCTGGACCCCAGGGTTGGCAGCCCCAGCATTTT. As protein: CAGPQGWQPQHF. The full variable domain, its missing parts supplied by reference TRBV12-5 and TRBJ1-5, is DARVTQTPRHKVTEMGQEVTMRCQPILGHNTVFWYRQTMMQGLELLAYFRNRAPLDDSGMPKDRFSAEMPDATLATLKIQPSEPRDSAVYFCAGPQGWQPQHFGDGTRLSIL.

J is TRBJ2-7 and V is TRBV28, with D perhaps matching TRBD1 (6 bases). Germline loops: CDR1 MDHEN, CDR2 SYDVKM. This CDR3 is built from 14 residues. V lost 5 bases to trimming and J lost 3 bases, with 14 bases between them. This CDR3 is CASSAQTGFYEQYF. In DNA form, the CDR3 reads TGTGCCAGCAGTGCCCAGACAGGATTCTACGAGCAGTACTTC.

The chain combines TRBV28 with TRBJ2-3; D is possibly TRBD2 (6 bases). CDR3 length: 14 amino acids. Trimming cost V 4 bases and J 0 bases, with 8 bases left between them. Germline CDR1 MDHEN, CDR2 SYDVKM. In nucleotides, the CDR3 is TGTGCCAGCAGTTGGGGGACTAGCACAGATACGCAGTATTTT. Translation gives CASSWGTSTDTQYF.

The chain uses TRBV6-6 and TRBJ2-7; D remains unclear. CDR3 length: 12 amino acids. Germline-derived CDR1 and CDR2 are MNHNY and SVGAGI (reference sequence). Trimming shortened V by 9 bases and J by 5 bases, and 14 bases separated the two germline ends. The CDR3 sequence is CARSLITNEQYF. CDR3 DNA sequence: TGTGCCAGGTCCCTAATTACGAACGAGCAGTACTTC.